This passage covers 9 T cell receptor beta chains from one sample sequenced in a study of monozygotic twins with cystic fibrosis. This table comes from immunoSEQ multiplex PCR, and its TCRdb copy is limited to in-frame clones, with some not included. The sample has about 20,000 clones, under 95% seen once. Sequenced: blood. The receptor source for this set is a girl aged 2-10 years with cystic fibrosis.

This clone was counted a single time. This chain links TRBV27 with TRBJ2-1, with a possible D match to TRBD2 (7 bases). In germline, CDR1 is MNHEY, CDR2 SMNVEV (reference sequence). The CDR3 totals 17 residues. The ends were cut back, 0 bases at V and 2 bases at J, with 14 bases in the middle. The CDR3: CASSLSWGGLPYNEQFF. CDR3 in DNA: TGTGCCAGCAGTTTATCCTGGGGGGGGCTTCCCTACAATGAGCAGTTCTTC.

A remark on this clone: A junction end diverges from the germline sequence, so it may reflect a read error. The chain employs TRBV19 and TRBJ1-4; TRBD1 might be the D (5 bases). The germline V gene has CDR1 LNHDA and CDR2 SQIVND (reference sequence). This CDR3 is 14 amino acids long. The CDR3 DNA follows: TGTGCCAGTAGTCTAGACAGCCTTAATGAAAAACTGTTTTTT. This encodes CASSLDSLNEKLFF.

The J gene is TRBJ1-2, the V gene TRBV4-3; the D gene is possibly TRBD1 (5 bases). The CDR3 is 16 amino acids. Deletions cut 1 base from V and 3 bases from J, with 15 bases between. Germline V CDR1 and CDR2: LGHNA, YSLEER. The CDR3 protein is CASSQGVRDGYYGYTF. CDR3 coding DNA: TGCGCCAGCAGCCAAGGGGTAAGGGACGGCTACTATGGCTACACCTTC.

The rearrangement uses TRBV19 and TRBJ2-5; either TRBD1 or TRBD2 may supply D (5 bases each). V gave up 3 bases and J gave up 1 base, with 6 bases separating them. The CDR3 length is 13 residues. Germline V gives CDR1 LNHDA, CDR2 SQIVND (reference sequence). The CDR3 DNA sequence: TGTGCCAGTAGTATGAGGGGCCAAGAGACCCAGTACTTC. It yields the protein CASSMRGQETQYF.

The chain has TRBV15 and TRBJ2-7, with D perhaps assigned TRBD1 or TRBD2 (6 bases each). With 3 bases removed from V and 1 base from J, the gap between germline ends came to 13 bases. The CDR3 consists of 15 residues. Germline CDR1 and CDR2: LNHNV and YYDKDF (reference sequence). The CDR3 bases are TGTGCCACCAGCAGCTCCAGGGGAGGATCCTACGAGCAGTACTTC. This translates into CATSSSRGGSYEQYF.

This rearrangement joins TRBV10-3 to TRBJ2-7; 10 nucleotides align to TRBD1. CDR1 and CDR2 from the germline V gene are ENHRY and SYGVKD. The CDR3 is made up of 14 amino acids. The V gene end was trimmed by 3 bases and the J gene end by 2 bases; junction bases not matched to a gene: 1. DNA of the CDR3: TGTGCCATCAGTGATGGGACAGGGGCCTACGAGCAGTACTTC. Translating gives CAISDGTGAYEQYF.

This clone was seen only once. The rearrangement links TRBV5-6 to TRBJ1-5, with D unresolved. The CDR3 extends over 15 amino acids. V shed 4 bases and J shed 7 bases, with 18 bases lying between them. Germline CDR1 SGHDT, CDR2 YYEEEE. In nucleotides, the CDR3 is TGTGCCAGCAGCAAGAGCCTAGGCGGGAACCAGCCCCAGCATTTT. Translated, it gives CASSKSLGGNQPQHF.

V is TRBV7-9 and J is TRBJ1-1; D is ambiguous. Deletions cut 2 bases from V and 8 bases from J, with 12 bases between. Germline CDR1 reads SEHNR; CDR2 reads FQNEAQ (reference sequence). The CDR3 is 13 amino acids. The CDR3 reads CASSLTGEREAFF. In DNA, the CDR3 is TGTGCCAGCAGCTTAACGGGAGAGAGGGAAGCTTTCTTT.

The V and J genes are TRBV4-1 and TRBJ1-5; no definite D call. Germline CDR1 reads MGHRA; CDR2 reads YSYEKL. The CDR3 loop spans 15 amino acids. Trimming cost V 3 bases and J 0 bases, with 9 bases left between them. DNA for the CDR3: TGCGCCAGCAGCCAGTTTTTAGATAGCAATCAGCCCCAGCATTTT. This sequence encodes CASSQFLDSNQPQHF.